The entry that follows covers one T cell receptor beta chain sequence. Its antigen remains unknown. CDR1 MNHEY and CDR2 SVGAGI come from the germline V gene. The CDR3 extends over 13 amino acids. Between the trimmed V and J ends, which lost 6 bases and 1 base, there was a span of 9 bases. The data originate from a study of shared clonotypes between healthy human individuals. Overall study context: Participating donors consisted of two women and three men aged 18 to 49.

The naive CD8 subset, CD45RO-negative cells positively selected for CCR7, excluded terminally differentiated effector memory CD45RA+ cells. Original processing methods: ImmunoSEQ output lacked quality scores and full-length reads, limiting matched filtering. Assay used: immunoSEQ multiplex PCR; TCRdb lists only in-frame clones, some missing. That table is the source of V, J and clone size, and D and trimming were worked out from the DNA. Of a few hundred thousand clones listed, just under 97% are singletons. Findings of the study overall: Read depth was anticipated to influence clonotype sharing among donors. Relative to their counterparts shared across all four donors, non-shared clonotypes exhibited diminished generation probabilities.

This receptor was taken from a woman under 40 in good health. V gene TRBV6-5 combines with J gene TRBJ1-1; D remains ambiguous. The sample taken for sequencing was naive CD8+ T cells sorted from blood. In DNA form, the CDR3 reads TGTGCCAGCAGACTGGCGCGGAACACTGAAGCTTTCTTT. It specifies CASRLARNTEAFF.